Listed here is a single T cell receptor (beta chain). Data came from immunoSEQ multiplex PCR; TCRdb stores just in-frame clones and leaves some out. This sample carries roughly 120,000 clones, 85% to 95% of them seen once, and the ten largest clones take approximately 1.7%. CDR3 length: 12 amino acids. Germline CDR1 MGHRA, CDR2 YSYEKL. V lost 4 bases, J lost 5 bases, and 7 bases lay in between. This sample stems from a study of control samples from healthy donors and cancer patients. This sequence joins TRBV4-1 and TRBJ2-3; no clear D. The clonotype originates from a man aged 45-60 years with head and neck cancer. Sequencing input: PBMCs. The CDR3 here is CASSPPLDTQYF. The CDR3 bases are TGCGCCAGCAGCCCCCCACTAGATACGCAGTATTTT.